This TCR beta chain was sequenced in a study of neurological immune-mediated disorders. Study-wide results and limits: Neither clinical nor MRI features were found to be associated with the multiple sclerosis repertoire cluster. TCR-beta repertoires seemed private in all groups, with no expanded CDR3 amino acid sequences shared. Phylogenetic grouping assigned the repertoires of 18 of 34 multiple sclerosis patients to a single related-CDR3 cluster, representing a possible signature.

The unsorted libraries were produced from 2 million PBMCs held at -80 C. The germline V gene encodes CDR1 SGHRS and CDR2 YFSETQ. The CDR3 runs to 17 residues. After removal of 4 bases from V and 3 bases from J, the junction contained 13 bases not matched to a gene. This clonotype was seen ten or more times. Antigen unknown. TCRdb re-called the 5' RACE reads through MiXCR, storing one row per CDR3 protein. The profile shows tens of thousands of distinct CDR3 sequences, about 5% of them singletons. The chain links TRBV5-1 to TRBJ2-3, with TRBD1 matching 8 bases. The sequence was obtained from a human donor with multiple sclerosis. The donor label of this sample is uncertain. Sequencing input: PBMCs. CDR3 in DNA: TGCGCCAGCAGCCTCCTCCGGACAGGGAGTGGAACAGATACGCAGTATTTT. Its translation is CASSLLRTGSGTDTQYF.